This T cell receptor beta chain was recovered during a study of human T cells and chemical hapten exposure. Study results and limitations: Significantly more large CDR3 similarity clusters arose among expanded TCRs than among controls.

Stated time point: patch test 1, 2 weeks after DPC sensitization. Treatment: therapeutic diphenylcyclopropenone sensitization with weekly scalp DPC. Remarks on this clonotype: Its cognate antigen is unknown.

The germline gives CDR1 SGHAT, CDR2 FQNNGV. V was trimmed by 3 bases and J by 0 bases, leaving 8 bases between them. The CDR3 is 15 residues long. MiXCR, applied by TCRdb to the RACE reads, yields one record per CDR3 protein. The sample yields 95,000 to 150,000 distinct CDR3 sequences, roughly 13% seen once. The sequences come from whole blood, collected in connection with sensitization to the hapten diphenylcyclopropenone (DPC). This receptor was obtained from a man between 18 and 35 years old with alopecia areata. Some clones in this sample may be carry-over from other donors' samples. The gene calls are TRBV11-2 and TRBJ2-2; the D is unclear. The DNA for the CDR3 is TGTGCCAGCAGCTTTGCCAGAGCGAACACCGGGGAGCTGTTTTTT. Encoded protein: CASSFARANTGELFF.